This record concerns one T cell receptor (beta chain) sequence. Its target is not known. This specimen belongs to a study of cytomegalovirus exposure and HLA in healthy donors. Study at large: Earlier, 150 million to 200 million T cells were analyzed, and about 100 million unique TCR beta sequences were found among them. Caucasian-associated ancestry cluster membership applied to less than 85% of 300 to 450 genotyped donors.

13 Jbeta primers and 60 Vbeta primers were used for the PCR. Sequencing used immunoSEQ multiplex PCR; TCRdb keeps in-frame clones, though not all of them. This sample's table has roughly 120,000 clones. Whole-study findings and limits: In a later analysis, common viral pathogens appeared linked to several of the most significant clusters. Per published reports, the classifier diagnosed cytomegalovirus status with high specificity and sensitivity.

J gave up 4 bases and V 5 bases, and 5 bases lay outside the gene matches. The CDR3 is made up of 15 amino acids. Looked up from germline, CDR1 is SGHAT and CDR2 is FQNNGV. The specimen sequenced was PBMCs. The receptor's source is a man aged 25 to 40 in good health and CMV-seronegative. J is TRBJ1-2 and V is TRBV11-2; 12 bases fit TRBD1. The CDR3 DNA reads TGTGCCAGCAGCCAGGGACAGGGGGCAATCTATGGCTACACCTTC. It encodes CASSQGQGAIYGYTF.